This T cell receptor (beta chain) came from a study of human T cells and chemical hapten exposure. The study's findings and limits: Given that the donors had alopecia, their immune response may differ from that seen in healthy people.

Time point: patch test 1, 2 weeks after DPC sensitization. Treatment denoted: therapeutic diphenylcyclopropenone sensitization with weekly scalp DPC. V was pared by 10 bases and J by 0 bases, with 7 bases between. Looked up from germline, CDR1 is WSHSY and CDR2 is SAAADI. This CDR3 has 13 residues. MiXCR was run by TCRdb on the RACE reads, yielding one entry per CDR3 protein. Altogether 45,000 to 60,000 distinct CDR3 sequences are present, about 9% being singletons, with the ten largest covering about 14%. This clonotype was seen many times. Its antigen is not identified. This chain connects TRBV10-2 to TRBJ2-6; TRBD2 is a possible D gene (6 bases). The TCR originated in a woman in her thirties or forties with alopecia areata. Some clones in this sample may be carry-over from other donors' samples. Sequenced material: whole blood, taken in connection with sensitization to the hapten diphenylcyclopropenone (DPC). The CDR3 bases are TGCGCCACCGGGAGCTCTGGGGCCAACGTCCTGACTTTC. Translated: CATGSSGANVLTF.